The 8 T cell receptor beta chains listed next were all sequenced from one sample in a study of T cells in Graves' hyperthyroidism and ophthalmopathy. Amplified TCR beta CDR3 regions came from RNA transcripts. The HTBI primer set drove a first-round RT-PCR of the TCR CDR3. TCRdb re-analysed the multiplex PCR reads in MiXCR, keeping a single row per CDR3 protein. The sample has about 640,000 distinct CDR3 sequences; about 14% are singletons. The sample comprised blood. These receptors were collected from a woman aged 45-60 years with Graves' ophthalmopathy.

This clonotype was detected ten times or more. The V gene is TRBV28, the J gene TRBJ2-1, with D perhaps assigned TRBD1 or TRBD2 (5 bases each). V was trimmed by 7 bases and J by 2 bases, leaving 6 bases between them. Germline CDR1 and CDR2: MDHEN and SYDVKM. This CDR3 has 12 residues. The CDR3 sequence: CASMGPYNEQFF. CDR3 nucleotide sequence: TGTGCCAGCATGGGACCCTACAATGAGCAGTTCTTC.

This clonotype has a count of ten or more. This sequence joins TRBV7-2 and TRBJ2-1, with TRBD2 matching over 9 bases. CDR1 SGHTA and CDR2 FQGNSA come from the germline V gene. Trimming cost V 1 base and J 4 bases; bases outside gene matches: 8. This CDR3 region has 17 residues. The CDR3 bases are TGTGCCAGCAGCTTAGTTCCGGGGACTAGCAGTTACAATGAGCAGTTCTTC. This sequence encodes CASSLVPGTSSYNEQFF.

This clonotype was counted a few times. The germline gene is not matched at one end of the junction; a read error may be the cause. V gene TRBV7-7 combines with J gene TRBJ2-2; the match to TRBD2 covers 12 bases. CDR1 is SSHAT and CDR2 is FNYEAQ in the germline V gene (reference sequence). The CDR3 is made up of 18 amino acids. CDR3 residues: CASSLRTPSGRAGGELFF. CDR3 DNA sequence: TGTGCTAGCAGCCTCCGCACTCCTAGCGGGAGGGCAGGCGGGGAGCTGTTTTTT.

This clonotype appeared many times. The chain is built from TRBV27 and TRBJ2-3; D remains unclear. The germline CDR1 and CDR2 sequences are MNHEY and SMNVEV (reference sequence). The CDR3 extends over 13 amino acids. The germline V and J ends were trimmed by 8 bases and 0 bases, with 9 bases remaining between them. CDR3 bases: TGTGCCAGCCAGGACCTTAGCACAGATACGCAGTATTTT. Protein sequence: CASQDLSTDTQYF.

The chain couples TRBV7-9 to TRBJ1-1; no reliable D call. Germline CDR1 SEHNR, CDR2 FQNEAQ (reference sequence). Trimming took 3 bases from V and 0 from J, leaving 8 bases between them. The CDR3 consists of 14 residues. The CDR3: CASSFEHMNTEAFF. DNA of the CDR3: TGTGCCAGCAGCTTTGAACATATGAACACTGAAGCTTTCTTT.

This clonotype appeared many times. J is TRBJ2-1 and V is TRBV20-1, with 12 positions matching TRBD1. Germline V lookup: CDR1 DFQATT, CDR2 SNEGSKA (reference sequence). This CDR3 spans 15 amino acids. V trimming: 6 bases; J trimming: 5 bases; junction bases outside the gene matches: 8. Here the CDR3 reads CSARRDRGLHNEQFF. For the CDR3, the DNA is TGCAGTGCACGACGGGACAGGGGGCTGCACAATGAGCAGTTCTTC.

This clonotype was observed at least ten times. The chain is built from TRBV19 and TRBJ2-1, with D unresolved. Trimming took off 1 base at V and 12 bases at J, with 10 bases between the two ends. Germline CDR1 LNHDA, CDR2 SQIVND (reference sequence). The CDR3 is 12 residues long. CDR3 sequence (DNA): TGTGCCAGTAGTATAGTGCAAGGTCCGCAGTTCTTC. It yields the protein CASSIVQGPQFF.

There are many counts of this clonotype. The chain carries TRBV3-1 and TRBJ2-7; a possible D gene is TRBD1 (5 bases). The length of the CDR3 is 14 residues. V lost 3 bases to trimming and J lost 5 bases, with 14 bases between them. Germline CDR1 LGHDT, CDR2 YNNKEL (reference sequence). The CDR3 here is CASSHTSGNHEQYF. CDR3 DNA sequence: TGTGCCAGCAGCCATACCTCAGGGAACCACGAGCAGTACTTC.